This T cell receptor beta chain originates from a study of CD8+ T cells in alopecia areata. Looking at the study overall: Administration of oral tofacitinib to treated patients was at 5 to 10 mg twice daily.

Following extraction, RNA underwent reverse transcription to cDNA, which served as the sequencing template. TCRdb's table, derived via immunoSEQ multiplex PCR, lists solely in-frame clones and lacks some. The data show about 160,000 clones, about 89% seen once. This TCR came from a human donor with alopecia areata. The sequences come from CD8+ T cells sorted from blood, collected at week 0.

This CDR3 is CASSLKVPYEQYF. As DNA, the CDR3 is TGTGCCAGCAGTTTAAAGGTTCCCTACGAGCAGTACTTC. The rearrangement uses TRBV27 and TRBJ2-5; D uncertain. The DNA end is more similar to TRBJ2-7, so the J call may be wrong. The V gene's germline CDR1 is MNHEY and CDR2 SMNVEV (reference sequence). This CDR3 region has 13 residues.